This T cell receptor (beta chain) stems from a study of cytomegalovirus exposure and HLA in healthy donors. In the study overall: An analysis done earlier identified 117 million unique TCR beta sequences from around 180 million T cells. Researchers found that about 84% of about 400 genotyped donors fell within the Caucasian-associated ancestry cluster. Study-wide results and limits: The study listed about 150 cytomegalovirus-associated TCR beta chains. Most TCR sequences were uncommon, yet certain public TCRs appeared in many donors.

With regard to this clone: What it recognizes is unknown.

From germline, CDR1 is SGHNT and CDR2 YYREEE (reference sequence). CDR3 size: 15 residues. The J segment lost 8 bases and the V segment lost 5 bases, leaving 6 bases of the junction unmatched. PCR involved 60 Vbeta and 13 Jbeta primers. TCRdb's copy holds only in-frame clones and misses some; the assay was immunoSEQ multiplex PCR. Of some 100,000 clones in the sample, more than 60% were seen once. The TCR was taken from a woman aged 18-35 years in good health and CMV-seropositive. Sequenced sample: PBMCs. J is TRBJ2-1 and V is TRBV5-4; TRBD2 matches at 14 bases. This chain's CDR3 is CASRSGTSGSDEQFF. The DNA for the CDR3 is TGTGCCAGCAGGTCCGGGACTAGCGGGAGTGATGAGCAGTTCTTC.